The clone carrying this T cell receptor (beta chain) was observed many times. Antigen specificity is unknown. This entry belongs to a study of CD8 T cells in ankylosing spondylitis. Libraries of TCR beta came from quantitative 5'-RACE with molecular barcodes. Via MiXCR, TCRdb re-called the 5' RACE reads, giving one row per CDR3 protein. The sample consists of under 400,000 distinct CDR3 sequences, approximately 10% of them appearing once. Study conclusions and caveats: In reactive arthritis synovial fluid and blood, some motif variants had been reported before. Clones tied to disease were said to be significantly enriched in matched ankylosing spondylitis synovial fluid. CD8+ disease-linked clones were present at relatively low frequencies in blood.

The source is a female donor with ankylosing spondylitis or in good health (not recorded which). Source material: blood, either unsorted or a sorted T cell fraction (not recorded which).

The CDR3 protein is CASSLHQGAGANVLTF. CDR3 nucleotide sequence: TGTGCCAGCAGTCTCCATCAGGGGGCTGGGGCCAACGTCCTGACTTTC. The V gene is TRBV12-3 or TRBV12-4, the J gene TRBJ2-6; 7 bases are a match to TRBD1. J gave up 2 bases and V 5 bases, and 6 bases lay outside the gene matches. The CDR3 is 16 amino acids.